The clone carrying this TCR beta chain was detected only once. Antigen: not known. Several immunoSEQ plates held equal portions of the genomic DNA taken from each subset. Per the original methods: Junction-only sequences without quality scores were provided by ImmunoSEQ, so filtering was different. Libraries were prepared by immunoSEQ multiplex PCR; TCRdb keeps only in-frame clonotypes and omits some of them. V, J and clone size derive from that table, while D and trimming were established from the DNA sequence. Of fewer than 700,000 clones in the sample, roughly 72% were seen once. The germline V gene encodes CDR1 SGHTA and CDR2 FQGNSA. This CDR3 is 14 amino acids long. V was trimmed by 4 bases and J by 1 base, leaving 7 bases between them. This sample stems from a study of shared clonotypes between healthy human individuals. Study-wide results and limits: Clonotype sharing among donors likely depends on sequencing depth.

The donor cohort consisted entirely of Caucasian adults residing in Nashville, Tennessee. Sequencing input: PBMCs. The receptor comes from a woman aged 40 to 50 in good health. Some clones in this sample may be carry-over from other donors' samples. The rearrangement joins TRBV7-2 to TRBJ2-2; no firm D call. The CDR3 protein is CASSYDLNTGELFF. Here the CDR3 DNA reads TGTGCCAGCAGCTACGACTTGAACACCGGGGAGCTGTTTTTT.